The 25 T cell receptor beta chains listed next were all sequenced from one sample in a study of blood T cell repertoires in COVID-19. Measured with immunoSEQ multiplex PCR; TCRdb has only the in-frame clones, and not every one. The sample lists 100,000 to 150,000 clones, about 85% occurring once. The material sequenced was peripheral blood. The receptors were sampled from a woman older than 75 with acute or convalescent COVID-19.

The chain links TRBV5-1 to TRBJ1-4; TRBD1 matches at 11 bases. The CDR3 is 16 residues long. V lost 0 bases and J lost 7; bases outside the gene matches: 5. CDR1 and CDR2 (germline): SGHRS, YFSETQ. The CDR3, as DNA: TGCGCCAGCAGCTTGGGCGCCGGGACAGGGGGTGAAAAACTGTTTTTT. This gives the protein CASSLGAGTGGEKLFF.

This rearrangement joins TRBV7-9 to TRBJ2-2; 7 bases fit TRBD1. The CDR3 has 15 residues. Germline lookup yields CDR1 SEHNR and CDR2 FQNEAQ (reference sequence). The trim removed 4 bases at V and 6 bases at J, leaving 8 bases unmatched. CDR3 sequence: CASSSKNDRAGELFF. CDR3 DNA: TGTGCCAGCAGCTCCAAAAACGACAGGGCCGGGGAGCTGTTTTTT.

This chain uses TRBV7-3 with TRBJ2-1, with 7 bases identical to TRBD1. Per the germline V gene, CDR1 is SGHTA and CDR2 is FQGTGA. This CDR3 has 15 residues. Trimming took 5 bases from V and 3 from J; bases not matched to a gene: 7. This CDR3 reads CASSPKTGIYNEQFF. Here the CDR3 DNA reads TGTGCCAGCAGCCCAAAGACAGGGATCTACAATGAGCAGTTCTTC.

The chain uses TRBV18 and TRBJ2-3; possibly TRBD1 for D (5 bases). This CDR3 spans 16 amino acids. Trimming removed 3 bases from V and 0 bases from J, with 13 bases in between. The V gene's germline CDR1 is KGHSH and CDR2 LQKENI. CDR3 protein: CASSPRRVSSTDTQYF. The CDR3 region has the DNA TGTGCCAGCTCACCCCGCAGGGTCTCTAGCACAGATACGCAGTATTTT.

V is TRBV6-4 and J is TRBJ2-4, with TRBD2 matching 11 bases. The germline CDR1 and CDR2 sequences are MRHNA and SNTAGT. The V gene end was trimmed by 5 bases and the J gene end by 15 bases; junction bases not matched to a gene: 15. The CDR3 sequence is 15 residues long. The CDR3 sequence: CASSPTGTSGGLLYF. The CDR3 DNA sequence: TGTGCCAGCAGTCCAACCGGGACTAGCGGCGGGTTACTGTACTTC.

The chain uses TRBV3-1 (or the pseudogene TRBV3-2) and TRBJ2-1, with D hard to call. CDR3 length: 18 residues. V was cut by 1 base and J by 3 bases, with 19 bases left in between. CDR1 LGHDT and CDR2 YNNKEL come from the germline V gene (reference sequence). The CDR3 bases are TGTGCCAGCAGCCAAGCACGGAGTGGCAGTTATGTCTACAATGAGCAGTTCTTC. This gives the protein CASSQARSGSYVYNEQFF.

This clone was seen a handful of times. The rearrangement links TRBV9 to TRBJ1-1; 7 bases line up with TRBD1. The CDR3 loop spans 12 amino acids. Unmatched junction bases numbered 5, after V lost 4 bases and J lost 8 bases. Germline V gene sequence: CDR1 SGDLS, CDR2 YYNGEE. The CDR3 sequence: CASSLTGREAFF. Here the CDR3 DNA reads TGTGCCAGCAGCTTGACAGGGCGCGAAGCTTTCTTT.

J is TRBJ2-5 and V is TRBV20-1; possibly TRBD2 for D (5 bases). The CDR3 spans 15 residues. From germline, CDR1 is DFQATT and CDR2 SNEGSKA (reference sequence). V dropped 3 bases and J dropped 0 bases, with 14 bases sitting between them. CDR3 sequence: CSASLGRAYQETQYF. CDR3 nucleotides: TGCAGTGCTAGTCTTGGGCGGGCGTACCAAGAGACCCAGTACTTC.

The chain employs TRBV27 and TRBJ1-6; TRBD1 aligns across 11 bases. CDR1 is MNHEY, CDR2 SMNVEV, per germline (reference sequence). With V trimmed by 8 bases and J by 9 bases, 9 bases remained unmatched. The CDR3 extends over 15 amino acids. For the CDR3, the DNA is TGTGCCAGCCGCGATGCGGGACAGGGGGGTTCACCCCTCCACTTT. It yields the protein CASRDAGQGGSPLHF.

The rearrangement uses TRBV3-1 (or the pseudogene TRBV3-2) and TRBJ2-7; maybe TRBD2 (6 bases). The V end lost 4 bases, the J end lost 5 bases, and 15 bases lay between the germline ends. There are 14 residues in the CDR3. The germline CDR1 and CDR2 sequences are LGHDT and YNNKEL (reference sequence). The CDR3 loop is CASSLSAAGDEQYF. In DNA, the CDR3 is TGTGCCAGCAGCCTTAGCGCAGCGGGCGACGAGCAGTACTTC.

This rearrangement joins TRBV29-1 to TRBJ1-2; TRBD1 agrees at 8 bases. V trimming: 3 bases; J trimming: 1 base; junction bases outside the gene matches: 4. Germline lookup yields CDR1 SQVTM and CDR2 ANQGSEA. CDR3 length equals 14 residues. CDR3 region: CSVDQTGVNYGYTF. CDR3 DNA sequence: TGCAGCGTTGACCAGACAGGGGTTAACTATGGCTACACCTTC.

This clone has a single count. The genes are TRBV2 and TRBJ1-1, with 7 bases lining up with TRBD1. Germline CDR1 and CDR2: SNHLY and FYNNEI. The CDR3 covers 14 residues. Trimming took 6 bases from V and 2 from J; bases not matched to a gene: 6. Here the CDR3 reads CASSRQGRNTEAFF. The CDR3 DNA sequence: TGTGCCAGCAGCCGACAGGGTCGAAACACTGAAGCTTTCTTT.

This clone showed up just a few times. The CDR3 protein is CASSLNREAFF. The CDR3 DNA reads TGTGCCAGCAGTTTAAACCGGGAAGCTTTCTTT. The chain joins TRBV28 to TRBJ1-1; D gene uncertain. The V gene lost 2 bases and the J gene lost 8 bases, with 6 bases spanning the gap. Looked up from germline, CDR1 is MDHEN and CDR2 is SYDVKM. This CDR3 region has 11 residues. Drawing the rest from reference TRBV28 and TRBJ1-1, the complete variable domain is DVKVTQSSRYLVKRTGEKVFLECVQDMDHENMFWYRQDPGLGLRLIYFSYDVKMKEKGDIPEGYSVSREKKERFSLILESASTNQTSMYLCASSLNREAFFGQGTRLTVV.

The chain is built from TRBV5-1 and TRBJ1-3; D is unclear. V lost 0 bases and J 0 bases, leaving 4 bases between the germline ends. The CDR3 spans 14 residues. Germline V gene lookup returns CDR1 SGHRS and CDR2 YFSETQ. The CDR3 loop is CASSLGGSGNTIYF. The CDR3 DNA reads as TGCGCCAGCAGCTTGGGAGGCTCTGGAAACACCATATATTTT.

V gene TRBV14 combines with J gene TRBJ1-3; D not certain. CDR3 length equals 13 residues. Trimming shortened V by 4 bases and J by 4 bases, and 8 bases separated the two germline ends. Germline V gene data show CDR1 as SGHDN and CDR2 as FVKESK. CDR3 nucleotides: TGTGCCAGCAGCCTTCGACTCGGAAACACCATATATTTT. This codes for CASSLRLGNTIYF.

The chain joins TRBV18 to TRBJ1-1, with TRBD1 matching 8 bases. Germline CDR1 is KGHSH and CDR2 is LQKENI. V trimming: 6 bases; J trimming: 6 bases; junction bases outside the gene matches: 9. CDR3 length: 14 amino acids. The CDR3: CASSPGQVGAEAFF. CDR3 DNA sequence: TGTGCCAGCTCGCCGGGACAGGTTGGCGCTGAAGCTTTCTTT.

This clone was observed a single time. V usage is TRBV5-1 and J usage is TRBJ2-2; 8 bases line up with TRBD1. Germline V gene sequence: CDR1 SGHRS, CDR2 YFSETQ. There are 17 residues in the CDR3. Losses at the gene ends were 4 bases for V and 5 bases for J; bases not matched to a gene: 13. CDR3 protein: CASSPHLTGAGTGELFF. The CDR3 DNA reads TGCGCCAGCAGCCCCCACCTGACAGGGGCCGGGACCGGGGAGCTGTTTTTT.

This rearrangement joins TRBV6-5 to TRBJ1-5, with D hard to call. This CDR3 comprises 12 residues. V was shortened by 6 bases and J by 2 bases, with 5 bases between the two germline ends. CDR1 is MNHEY, CDR2 SVGAGI, per germline. The CDR3: CASRGGNQPQHF. The CDR3 bases are TGTGCCAGCAGGGGAGGCAATCAGCCCCAGCATTTT.

The CDR3 sequence is CASSPQTGGGYTF. The CDR3 DNA reads as TGTGCCAGCTCACCACAGACAGGCGGTGGCTACACCTTC. J is TRBJ1-2 and V is TRBV18; D possibly corresponds to TRBD1 (6 bases). V was clipped by 1 base and J by 7 bases, with 10 bases between them. Germline V gene sequence: CDR1 KGHSH, CDR2 LQKENI. This CDR3 has 13 residues.

This chain joins TRBV5-6 and TRBJ1-3, with 7 bases matching TRBD1. CDR3 length: 14 residues. The germline V gene encodes CDR1 SGHDT and CDR2 YYEEEE. Germline trimming cut 1 base from V and 4 bases from J; bases unmatched to any gene: 2. Written as DNA, the CDR3 is TGTGCCAGCAGCTTGAGGGGGCCAGGAAACACCATATATTTT. Amino acids: CASSLRGPGNTIYF.

This clone was observed once. One end of the junction is discordant with germline, which a read error may explain. The chain links TRBV7-8 to TRBJ2-7; tentatively, D is TRBD1 (5 bases). The CDR3 covers 11 residues. Germline V gene sequence: CDR1 SGHVS, CDR2 FQNEAQ. This CDR3 is CASSHQWGLSF. Here the CDR3 DNA reads TGTGCCAGCAGCCATCAATGGGGCCTCAGCTTC.

The chain employs TRBV5-1 and TRBJ2-7, with 7 bases identical to TRBD2. The CDR3 is made up of 13 amino acids. Looked up from germline, CDR1 is SGHRS and CDR2 is YFSETQ. Trimming at V came to 0 bases and at J to 6 bases, leaving 3 bases not matched to a gene. CDR3 amino acids: CASSLDGEGEQYF. DNA of the CDR3: TGCGCCAGCAGCTTGGATGGGGAGGGCGAGCAGTACTTC.

The chain recombines TRBV27 with TRBJ1-6; D is uncertain. Per germline, CDR1 MNHEY and CDR2 SMNVEV (reference sequence). Trimming removed 6 bases at V and 7 bases at J, with 16 bases between. There are 15 residues in the CDR3. The CDR3 DNA sequence: TGTGCCAGCAGGCAAAGGGAGACGGCGAATTCACCCCTCCACTTT. Its protein product is CASRQRETANSPLHF.

V and J are TRBV28 and TRBJ1-2; 11 positions agree with TRBD1. V shed 10 bases, J shed 6 bases, and the junction held 7 bases outside the gene matches. Per the germline V gene, CDR1 is MDHEN and CDR2 is SYDVKM. There are 13 residues in the CDR3. The CDR3 nucleotides are TGTGCCACTAGGGACAGGGGGAGAGATGGCTACACCTTC. Protein: CATRDRGRDGYTF.

This clone was seen only once. The chain carries TRBV4-1 and TRBJ1-2, with a possible D match to TRBD1 (5 bases). Trimming took off 3 bases at V and 8 bases at J, with 19 bases between the two ends. This CDR3 has 15 amino acids. Germline CDR1 MGHRA, CDR2 YSYEKL. CDR3 residues: CASSHSRGGSRGYTF. In DNA, the CDR3 is TGCGCCAGCAGCCACTCGCGCGGGGGGTCGCGAGGCTACACCTTC.